This TCR beta chain originates from a study of T cell repertoires in cytomegalovirus infection. About the study: It was recently identified HLA-C-restricted and well-studied HLA-B-restricted CMV epitopes that the study used. A matching HLA type, together with CMV infection, was signaled by public TCR beta signatures.

V lost 2 bases to trimming and J lost 4 bases, with 11 bases between them. The germline gives CDR1 MDHEN, CDR2 SYDVKM. The CDR3 is 14 amino acids. This clonotype was counted once. Its specificity is not known. In TCRdb, the reads were re-called with MiXCR into one record per CDR3 protein. This table has about 700,000 distinct CDR3 sequences, about 33% appearing once. The receptor's source is a human donor in good health (CMV status not recorded). Some clones in this sample may be carry-over from other donors' samples. The rearrangement links TRBV28 to TRBJ1-2; D is perhaps TRBD1 (5 bases). This sample comprised cultured PBMCs, obtained from culture after CMV antigen stimulation. Here the CDR3 DNA reads TGTGCCAGCAGTTTAGGGGCGAGGACCTATGGCTACACCTTC. Translating it yields CASSLGARTYGYTF.